This TCR beta chain is drawn from a study of blood T cell repertoires in COVID-19. Study summary: The cDNA or gDNA used as material had been derived from T cells, B-cell-depleted T cells, or PBMCs.

Sequencing was performed with immunoSEQ multiplex PCR; in TCRdb, only in-frame clones are kept and a portion is missing. Seen here are about 120,000 clones, around 80% observed once, and the top ten hold 16%. V lost 3 bases, J lost 6 bases, and 2 bases stayed unmatched. CDR1 and CDR2 (germline): SGHRS, YFSETQ. The CDR3 is 14 residues long. The specimen sequenced was peripheral blood. The gene calls are TRBV5-1 and TRBJ1-4; 10 bases map to TRBD1. The clonotype comes from a man aged 55 to 70 with active or convalescent COVID-19. The CDR3 DNA follows: TGCGCCAGCAGCTCGGGGACAGGGGATGAAAAACTGTTTTTT. Translating gives CASSSGTGDEKLFF. The entire variable domain, with the rest obtained from reference TRBV5-1 and TRBJ1-4, is as follows: KAGVTQTPRYLIKTRGQQVTLSCSPISGHRSVSWYQQTPGQGLQFLFEYFSETQRNKGNFPGRFSGRQFSNSRSEMNVSTLELGDSALYLCASSSGTGDEKLFFGSGTQLSVL.